These 3 T cell receptor beta chains were all obtained from the same sample, sequenced in a study of somatic mutations in cytotoxic T cells in rheumatoid arthritis. Using immunoSEQ multiplex PCR, the repertoire was profiled, and TCRdb retains in-frame clones only, with some absent. The table lists roughly 4,400 clones, around 78% of them singletons, with 70% to 75% in the top ten. The specimen was CD8+ T cells sorted from blood, collected at a follow-up visit. The receptors were gathered from a man aged 35-49 years with rheumatoid arthritis.

The chain has TRBV18 and TRBJ1-2; D is possibly TRBD1 (5 bases). Trimming pared 0 bases from V and 1 base from J, leaving 12 bases between. CDR1 is KGHSH and CDR2 is LQKENI in the germline V gene. CDR3 length: 16 amino acids. This CDR3 reads CASSPPTGTINYGYTF. The CDR3 DNA sequence: TGTGCCAGCTCACCACCGACGGGGACTATTAACTATGGCTACACCTTC.

The gene calls are TRBV7-9 and TRBJ2-3; D unclear. CDR3 length: 16 amino acids. Germline loops: CDR1 SEHNR, CDR2 FQNEAQ (reference sequence). Trimming took 5 bases from V and 6 from J, leaving 21 bases between them. The CDR3 reads CASSPLLVVLRDTQYF. The CDR3 DNA reads as TGTGCCAGCAGCCCGCTCCTTGTGGTCCTCCGGGATACGCAGTATTTT.

In DNA, the CDR3 is TGTGCCAGCAGCTTGGGGGTGGGGACCTCCTACGAGCAGTACTTC. Its protein is CASSLGVGTSYEQYF. This chain uses TRBV11-2 with TRBJ2-7; either TRBD1 or TRBD2 may supply D (5 bases each). Germline loops: CDR1 SGHAT, CDR2 FQNNGV. V lost 3 bases, J lost 0 bases, and 12 bases lay in between. The CDR3 is 15 residues long.